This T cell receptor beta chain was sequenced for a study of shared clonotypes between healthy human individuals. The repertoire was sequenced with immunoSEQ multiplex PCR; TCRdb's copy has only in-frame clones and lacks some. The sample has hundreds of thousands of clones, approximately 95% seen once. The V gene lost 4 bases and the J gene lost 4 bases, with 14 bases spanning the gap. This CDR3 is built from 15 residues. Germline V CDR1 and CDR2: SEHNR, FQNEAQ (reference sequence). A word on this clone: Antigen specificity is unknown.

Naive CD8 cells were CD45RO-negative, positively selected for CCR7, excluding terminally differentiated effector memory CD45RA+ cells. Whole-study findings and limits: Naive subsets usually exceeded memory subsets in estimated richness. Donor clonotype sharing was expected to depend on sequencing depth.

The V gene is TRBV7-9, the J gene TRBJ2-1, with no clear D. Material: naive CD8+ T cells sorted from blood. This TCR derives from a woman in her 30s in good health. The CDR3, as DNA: TGTGCCAGCAGCTGGGGTGTGGGGTTGTACAATGAGCAGTTCTTC. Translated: CASSWGVGLYNEQFF.